The rows below give T cell receptor beta chains drawn from one sample of a study of radiation and T cells in renal cell carcinoma. Profiling relied on immunoSEQ multiplex PCR, and the TCRdb table lists in-frame clones only, not all of them. The sample includes some 110,000 clones, roughly four fifths of them seen just once. Sequencing was performed on blood, taken from a patient whose treatment included radiotherapy and nephrectomy. Every receptor here comes from a woman aged 60-75 years with renal cell carcinoma. CDR3s include the opening cysteine and the closing phenylalanine or tryptophan. Each record gives: J gene, CDR3 length, D gene, V gene, clone size, CDR3 protein, CDR3 DNA. The D gene is left open where the match is weak. Rows may omit the clone size; those that give it use once, few, many or a size class.

J gene: TRBJ1-4; CDR3 length: 15; D gene: NA; V gene: TRBV4-1; clone size: NA; CDR3 protein: CASSQVPGANEKLFF; CDR3 DNA: TGCGCCAGCAGCCAAGTTCCCGGGGCTAATGAAAAACTGTTTTTT
J gene: TRBJ2-1; CDR3 length: 18; D gene: NA; V gene: TRBV9; clone size: NA; CDR3 protein: CASSVGPQSGDYNVEQFF; CDR3 DNA: TGTGCCAGCAGCGTAGGTCCCCAATCAGGGGACTACAATGTGGAGCAGTTCTTC
J gene: TRBJ2-1; CDR3 length: 14; D gene: NA; V gene: TRBV19; clone size: NA; CDR3 protein: CASASPISYNEQFF; CDR3 DNA: TGTGCCAGTGCGAGTCCCATCTCCTACAATGAGCAGTTCTTC
J gene: TRBJ1-1; CDR3 length: 14; D gene: TRBD1; V gene: TRBV10-1; clone size: few; CDR3 protein: CASRADRGQTEAFF; CDR3 DNA: TGCGCCAGCAGAGCTGACAGGGGGCAAACTGAAGCTTTCTTT
J gene: TRBJ2-1; CDR3 length: 15; D gene: NA; V gene: TRBV19; clone size: many; CDR3 protein: CASSSGGEQWNEQFF; CDR3 DNA: TGTGCCAGTAGTTCAGGCGGGGAACAATGGAATGAGCAGTTCTTC
J gene: TRBJ2-5; CDR3 length: 15; D gene: TRBD1; V gene: TRBV6-5; clone size: NA; CDR3 protein: CASRRQGISEETQYF; CDR3 DNA: TGTGCCAGCAGAAGACAGGGGATTTCGGAAGAGACCCAGTACTTC
J gene: TRBJ2-7; CDR3 length: 16; D gene: NA; V gene: TRBV19; clone size: NA; CDR3 protein: CASIAGGGTGTYEQYF; CDR3 DNA: TGTGCCAGTATCGCGGGAGGAGGGACAGGTACCTACGAGCAGTACTTC
J gene: TRBJ1-1; CDR3 length: 13; D gene: NA; V gene: TRBV30; clone size: NA; CDR3 protein: CAWRKKGVTEAFF; CDR3 DNA: TGTGCCTGGAGAAAGAAAGGGGTCACTGAAGCTTTCTTT
J gene: TRBJ2-4; CDR3 length: 17; D gene: NA; V gene: TRBV5-6; clone size: NA; CDR3 protein: CASSLSSGTLAKNIQYF; CDR3 DNA: TGTGCCAGCAGCTTGAGTTCCGGTACGCTAGCCAAAAACATTCAGTACTTC
J gene: TRBJ1-2; CDR3 length: 14; D gene: NA; V gene: TRBV5-1; clone size: NA; CDR3 protein: CASGTGDGNYGYTF; CDR3 DNA: TGCGCCAGCGGCACCGGGGACGGTAACTATGGCTACACCTTC
J gene: TRBJ2-7; CDR3 length: 16; D gene: TRBD2; V gene: TRBV28; clone size: once; CDR3 protein: CASSFLGTSGPYEQYF; CDR3 DNA: TGTGCCAGCAGTTTCCTAGGGACTAGCGGGCCATACGAGCAGTACTTC
J gene: TRBJ2-2; CDR3 length: 15; D gene: TRBD2; V gene: TRBV7-2; clone size: NA; CDR3 protein: CASSTSGRATGELFF; CDR3 DNA: TGTGCCAGCAGCACTAGCGGGAGGGCCACCGGGGAGCTGTTTTTT
J gene: TRBJ1-4; CDR3 length: 13; D gene: TRBD1; V gene: TRBV19; clone size: NA; CDR3 protein: CASSDRGGEKLFF; CDR3 DNA: TGTGCCAGTAGCGACAGGGGGGGTGAAAAACTGTTTTTT
J gene: TRBJ2-5; CDR3 length: 15; D gene: TRBD1; V gene: TRBV6-1; clone size: NA; CDR3 protein: CASSVTRDSQETQYF; CDR3 DNA: TGTGCCAGCAGTGTTACTCGGGACAGCCAAGAGACCCAGTACTTC